Below are 26 T cell receptor beta chains sequenced from a single sample in a study of blood T cell repertoires in COVID-19. Profiling relied on immunoSEQ multiplex PCR, and the TCRdb table lists in-frame clones only, not all of them. The data show approximately 75,000 clones, approximately 86% seen once. Sequences were obtained from peripheral blood. All receptors derive from an elderly man with COVID-19, enrolled during active disease.

This rearrangement joins TRBV5-5 to TRBJ2-3; a weak D match, TRBD2 (6 bases). V was pared by 5 bases and J by 0 bases, with 10 bases between. This CDR3 region has 14 residues. Germline V gene lookup returns CDR1 SGHKS and CDR2 YYEKEE (reference sequence). The CDR3 nucleotides are TGTGCCAGCAGGGTAGCGGCTAGCACAGATACGCAGTATTTT. Encoded protein: CASRVAASTDTQYF. Full variable domain (missing parts from reference TRBV5-5 and TRBJ2-3): DAGVTQSPTHLIKTRGQQVTLRCSPISGHKSVSWYQQVLGQGPQFIFQYYEKEERGRGNFPDRFSARQFPNYSSELNVNALLLGDSALYLCASRVAASTDTQYFGPGTRLTVL.

The chain links TRBV27 to TRBJ1-6; no definite D call. V lost 1 base and J 0 bases, leaving 13 bases between the germline ends. CDR3 length: 18 amino acids. CDR1 and CDR2 from the germline V gene are MNHEY and SMNVEV (reference sequence). In DNA, the CDR3 is TGTGCCAGCAGTTTATATTCAATATCGAGCTCCTATAATTCACCCCTCCACTTT. This codes for CASSLYSISSSYNSPLHF.

Only one count was recorded for this clone. The chain joins TRBV18 to TRBJ1-1; TRBD1 matches 9 bases. Losses at the gene ends were 3 bases for V and 4 bases for J; bases not matched to a gene: 6. CDR1 is KGHSH and CDR2 is LQKENI in the germline V gene. This CDR3 contains 15 residues. CDR3 sequence (DNA): TGTGCCAGCTCACCTTTACGGGACAGGGCCACTGAAGCTTTCTTT. The encoded protein is CASSPLRDRATEAFF.

The chain employs TRBV3-1 (or the pseudogene TRBV3-2) and TRBJ2-7; TRBD1 agrees at 7 bases. The CDR3 has 17 residues. CDR1 and CDR2 (germline): LGHDT, YNNKEL (reference sequence). V shed 1 base and J 3 bases; nucleotides not matched to a gene: 12. CDR3 DNA: TGTGCCAGCAGCCAAGGCGGACCGGGACAGCTGGTCTACGAGCAGTACTTC. This sequence encodes CASSQGGPGQLVYEQYF.

CDR3 nucleotide sequence: TGTGCCAGCAGTCCCGAGGACAGGACCACCGGGGAGCTGTTTTTT. Its translation: CASSPEDRTTGELFF. The genes are TRBV6-5 and TRBJ2-2; 7 nucleotides agree with TRBD1. In germline, CDR1 is MNHEY, CDR2 SVGAGI. The V segment lost 5 bases and the J segment 4 bases; nucleotides outside the gene matches: 7. The CDR3 contains 15 residues.

The J gene is TRBJ2-7, the V gene TRBV5-4, with a weak D call TRBD2 (6 bases). The CDR3 runs to 14 residues. CDR1 and CDR2 from the germline V gene are SGHNT and YYREEE (reference sequence). The germline V and J ends were trimmed by 0 bases and 3 bases, with 10 bases remaining between them. The DNA for the CDR3 is TGTGCCAGCAGCTTGGGGGGGGACTTCTACGAGCAGTACTTC. It yields the protein CASSLGGDFYEQYF.

J is TRBJ2-5 and V is TRBV24-1; 13 bases match TRBD2. Germline V CDR1 and CDR2: KGHDR, SFDVKD. The trim removed 4 bases at V and 4 bases at J, leaving 5 bases unmatched. The CDR3 sequence is 16 residues long. Written as DNA, the CDR3 is TGTGCCACCAGTGACGCACTAGCGGGGGGGCTAGAGACCCAGTACTTC. This sequence encodes CATSDALAGGLETQYF.

The V and J genes are TRBV18 and TRBJ1-4; 8 bases map to TRBD1. The germline V gene has CDR1 KGHSH and CDR2 LQKENI. This CDR3 comprises 15 residues. V trimming: 8 bases; J trimming: 3 bases; junction bases outside the gene matches: 8. The CDR3 nucleotides are TGTGCCAGCCAACCGGACAGGGCCTCTAATGAAAAACTGTTTTTT. This sequence encodes CASQPDRASNEKLFF.

The chain combines TRBV9 with TRBJ1-1, with 8 bases fitting TRBD1. This CDR3 is built from 12 residues. Germline CDR1 reads SGDLS; CDR2 reads YYNGEE. The V gene end was trimmed by 3 bases and the J gene end by 8 bases; junction bases not matched to a gene: 3. The CDR3 nucleotides are TGTGCCAGCAGCGGGACAGGGATGGAAGCTTTCTTT. Translated, it gives CASSGTGMEAFF.

The V and J genes are TRBV12-3 or TRBV12-4 and TRBJ1-5, with D possibly TRBD1 on 5 matching bases. Trimming removed 5 bases from V and 7 bases from J, with 12 bases in between. There are 13 residues in the CDR3. CDR3: CASSPRGSQPQHF. The CDR3 DNA is TGTGCCAGCAGTCCCCGGGGGAGCCAGCCCCAGCATTTT.

The chain uses TRBV6-2 or TRBV6-3 and TRBJ2-6; D remains ambiguous. The CDR3 contains 14 residues. Looked up from germline, CDR1 is MNHEY and CDR2 is SVGEGT. Trimming took off 6 bases at V and 2 bases at J, with 8 bases between the two ends. CDR3: CASSLSPGANVLTF. CDR3 bases: TGTGCCAGCAGCCTATCTCCTGGGGCCAACGTCCTGACTTTC.

The chain couples TRBV5-5 to TRBJ2-3; 10 bases map to TRBD2. V was pared by 2 bases and J by 4 bases, with 7 bases of the junction left unmatched. The germline V gene encodes CDR1 SGHKS and CDR2 YYEKEE (reference sequence). This CDR3 is 16 amino acids long. The chain's CDR3 is CASSFSASGGADTQYF. The CDR3 DNA reads as TGTGCCAGCAGCTTTTCGGCTAGCGGGGGAGCAGATACGCAGTATTTT.

The chain carries TRBV12-3 or TRBV12-4 and TRBJ1-5; D is ambiguous. This CDR3 region has 12 residues. Trimming left V 10 bases short and J 9 bases short, with 16 bases between. CDR3: CAISVGGSPQHF. DNA for the CDR3: TGTGCCATTTCGGTCGGCGGATCGCCCCAGCATTTT.

In its sample, this clone was seen once. The chain links TRBV19 to TRBJ1-1, with 7 bases lining up with TRBD1. After removal of 5 bases from V and 7 bases from J, the junction contained 4 bases not matched to a gene. The CDR3 is made up of 12 amino acids. The V gene's germline CDR1 is LNHDA and CDR2 SQIVND (reference sequence). The chain's CDR3 is CASSLRDSEAFF. The CDR3 nucleotides read TGTGCCAGTAGTCTCCGGGACAGTGAAGCTTTCTTT.

The chain carries TRBV9 and TRBJ2-3, with TRBD2 identical over 12 bases. The V gene end was trimmed by 3 bases and the J gene end by 3 bases; junction bases not matched to a gene: 5. CDR1 and CDR2 (germline): SGDLS, YYNGEE. The CDR3 is made up of 16 amino acids. CDR3 DNA sequence: TGTGCCAGCAGCGCCCTAGCGGGGGGGTTAACAGATACGCAGTATTTT. Protein: CASSALAGGLTDTQYF.

This chain links TRBV2 with TRBJ2-7, with TRBD2 matching 10 bases. V lost 10 bases to trimming and J lost 0 bases; unmatched junction nucleotides: 6. This CDR3 contains 14 residues. Germline loops: CDR1 SNHLY, CDR2 FYNNEI. The CDR3 DNA follows: TGTGCCACCTCAGCGGGGGGGAGCTCCTACGAGCAGTACTTC. Encoded protein: CATSAGGSSYEQYF.

This clone was detected a few times. The chain has TRBV4-1 and TRBJ2-3, with D unclear. Trimming cost V 0 bases and J 1 base, with 5 bases left between them. This CDR3 region has 14 residues. Per the germline V gene, CDR1 is MGHRA and CDR2 is YSYEKL. The CDR3 nucleotides are TGCGCCAGCAGCCAAGATGGAGGCACAGATACGCAGTATTTT. Translated, it gives CASSQDGGTDTQYF.

The chain carries TRBV27 and TRBJ1-5, with TRBD1 matching 8 bases. V lost 7 bases to trimming and J lost 1 base; unmatched junction nucleotides: 15. The CDR3 runs 18 residues. CDR1 and CDR2 from the germline V gene are MNHEY and SMNVEV (reference sequence). CDR3 amino acids: CASTPGTGPGGSNQPQHF. In DNA, the CDR3 is TGTGCCAGCACCCCCGGGACAGGCCCTGGGGGGAGCAATCAGCCCCAGCATTTT.

The rearrangement joins TRBV3-1 (or the pseudogene TRBV3-2) to TRBJ1-2; possibly TRBD1 for D (5 bases). Deletions cut 3 bases from V and 7 bases from J, with 15 bases between. Germline V gene lookup returns CDR1 LGHDT and CDR2 YNNKEL (reference sequence). The CDR3 runs 14 residues. The CDR3 loop is CASSHLGGTSGYTF. As DNA, the CDR3 is TGTGCCAGCAGCCATTTAGGAGGGACGAGTGGCTACACCTTC.

In regard to this clone: This CDR3 is also generated by other DNA sequences in the sample. V is TRBV5-6 and J is TRBJ1-6; D may be TRBD1 (5 bases). V dropped 0 bases and J dropped 7 bases, with 8 bases sitting between them. Germline V gene data show CDR1 as SGHDT and CDR2 as YYEEEE. CDR3 length: 14 residues. The CDR3 DNA reads as TGTGCCAGCAGCTTGGGGCAGGGAAATTCACCCCTCCACTTT. This sequence encodes CASSLGQGNSPLHF.

V gene TRBV7-8 combines with J gene TRBJ2-2; D possibly corresponds to TRBD1 (6 bases). The CDR3 contains 16 residues. Germline V gives CDR1 SGHVS, CDR2 FQNEAQ. V dropped 5 bases and J dropped 1 base, with 14 bases sitting between them. The CDR3 DNA follows: TGTGCCAGCAGCCGCATGACAGGAGGGAACACCGGGGAGCTGTTTTTT. Translating gives CASSRMTGGNTGELFF.

This chain connects TRBV7-9 to TRBJ2-7, with 9 bases that match TRBD1. Looked up from germline, CDR1 is SEHNR and CDR2 is FQNEAQ (reference sequence). The CDR3 covers 15 residues. Trimming at V came to 2 bases and at J to 5 bases, leaving 7 bases not matched to a gene. Here the CDR3 reads CASSLYRGLTHEQYF. The CDR3 nucleotides read TGTGCCAGCAGCTTATACAGGGGGCTAACACACGAGCAGTACTTC.

This chain joins TRBV18 and TRBJ2-5; tentative D call: TRBD2 (6 bases). Germline lookup yields CDR1 KGHSH and CDR2 LQKENI. CDR3 length: 13 residues. With 6 bases removed from V and 11 bases from J, the gap between germline ends came to 19 bases. Here the CDR3 DNA reads TGTGCCAGCTCCATGCCCATGGGAGGAGAACAGTACTTC. Its protein product is CASSMPMGGEQYF. Supplemented by reference TRBV18 and TRBJ2-5, the full variable domain reads NAGVMQNPRHLVRRRGQEARLRCSPMKGHSHVYWYRQLPEEGLKFMVYLQKENIIDESGMPKERFSAEFPKEGPSILRIQQVVRGDSAAYFCASSMPMGGEQYFGPGTRLLVL.

Points on this clone: At one of its ends the junction is not consistent with the germline gene, which may arise from a read error. The chain has TRBV5-6 and TRBJ2-1; perhaps TRBD2 as D (6 bases). Germline lookup yields CDR1 SGHDT and CDR2 YYEEEE. The CDR3 sequence is 16 residues long. Here the CDR3 reads CAGSLWGLAAYDEQFF. DNA of the CDR3: TGTGCCGGCAGCTTGTGGGGGTTAGCGGCTTATGATGAGCAGTTCTTC.

The chain combines TRBV7-2 with TRBJ1-2, with 7 bases fitting TRBD1. The junction had 12 bases not matched to a gene; V was cut back by 7 bases and J by 10 bases. Per the germline V gene, CDR1 is SGHTA and CDR2 is FQGNSA. CDR3 length: 13 residues. CDR3 DNA: TGTGCCAGCAAAGTCCGGGACAGCTACTTCTACACCTTC. Translating it yields CASKVRDSYFYTF.

The J gene is TRBJ2-5, the V gene TRBV18, with TRBD1 identical over 9 bases. Germline V gene lookup returns CDR1 KGHSH and CDR2 LQKENI. V lost 2 bases, J lost 5 bases, and 0 bases stayed unmatched. The length of the CDR3 is 13 residues. CDR3 DNA sequence: TGTGCCAGCTCACCAGGGACAGGGGAGACCCAGTACTTC. Its translation: CASSPGTGETQYF.